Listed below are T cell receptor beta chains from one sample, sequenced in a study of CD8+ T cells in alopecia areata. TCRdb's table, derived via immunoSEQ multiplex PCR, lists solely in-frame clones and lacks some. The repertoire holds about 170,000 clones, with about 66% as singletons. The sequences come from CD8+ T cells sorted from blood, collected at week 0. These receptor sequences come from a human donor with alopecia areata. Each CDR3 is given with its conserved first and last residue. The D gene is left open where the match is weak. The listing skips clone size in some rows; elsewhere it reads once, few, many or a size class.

cdr3_aa: CASSVSDTDTQYF
cdr3_nt: TGTGCCAGCAGTGTATCCGACACAGATACGCAGTATTTT
v_call: TRBV6-1
j_call: TRBJ2-3
clone_size: .
d_call: .
cdr3_length: 13

cdr3_aa: CASSLERGQGAFYGYTF
cdr3_nt: TGCGCCAGCAGCTTGGAGAGGGGACAGGGGGCTTTCTATGGCTACACCTTC
v_call: TRBV5-1
j_call: TRBJ1-2
clone_size: .
d_call: TRBD1
cdr3_length: 17

cdr3_aa: CASTSRSAEAFF
cdr3_nt: TGTGCCAGCACCTCCCGCTCGGCTGAAGCTTTCTTT
v_call: TRBV7-9
j_call: TRBJ1-1
clone_size: .
d_call: .
cdr3_length: 12

cdr3_aa: CASGTESGYTF
cdr3_nt: TGTGCCAGCGGGACAGAAAGTGGCTACACCTTC
v_call: TRBV7-9
j_call: TRBJ1-2
clone_size: .
d_call: TRBD1
cdr3_length: 11

cdr3_aa: CASSGGILTDTQYF
cdr3_nt: TGTGCCAGCAGTGGGGGGATACTAACAGATACGCAGTATTTT
v_call: TRBV2
j_call: TRBJ2-3
clone_size: .
d_call: .
cdr3_length: 14

cdr3_aa: CSVQTVLSYEQYF
cdr3_nt: TGCAGCGTGCAGACGGTCTTATCCTACGAGCAGTACTTC
v_call: TRBV29-1
j_call: TRBJ2-7
clone_size: .
d_call: .
cdr3_length: 13

cdr3_aa: CASRGLGAFF
cdr3_nt: TGTGCCAGCAGGGGGTTGGGAGCTTTCTTT
v_call: TRBV2
j_call: TRBJ1-1
clone_size: .
d_call: .
cdr3_length: 10

cdr3_aa: CASSVTGSQETQYF
cdr3_nt: TGTGCCAGCAGCGTGACAGGGTCCCAAGAGACCCAGTACTTC
v_call: TRBV9
j_call: TRBJ2-5
clone_size: .
d_call: TRBD1
cdr3_length: 14

cdr3_aa: CASSAQGMGNQPQHF
cdr3_nt: TGTGCCAGCAGTGCTCAGGGGATGGGCAATCAGCCCCAGCATTTT
v_call: TRBV6-1
j_call: TRBJ1-5
clone_size: .
d_call: .
cdr3_length: 15

cdr3_aa: CASSSKVPTGELFF
cdr3_nt: TGTGCCAGCAGTTCGAAGGTTCCCACCGGGGAGCTGTTTTTT
v_call: TRBV6-5
j_call: TRBJ2-2
clone_size: .
d_call: .
cdr3_length: 14

cdr3_aa: CSVGGTRPGHQYF
cdr3_nt: TGCAGCGTCGGCGGGACTAGGCCCGGCCACCAGTACTTC
v_call: TRBV29-1
j_call: TRBJ2-5
clone_size: few
d_call: TRBD2
cdr3_length: 13

cdr3_aa: CASSLGGGTYEQYF
cdr3_nt: TGTGCCAGCAGCTTAGGCGGGGGCACCTACGAGCAGTACTTC
v_call: TRBV11-2
j_call: TRBJ2-7
clone_size: .
d_call: .
cdr3_length: 14

cdr3_aa: CAWSLPGQGMKPQHF
cdr3_nt: TGTGCCTGGAGTCTCCCGGGACAGGGGATGAAGCCCCAGCATTTT
v_call: TRBV30
j_call: TRBJ1-5
clone_size: .
d_call: TRBD1
cdr3_length: 15

cdr3_aa: CAGRDRAYEQYF
cdr3_nt: TGTGCCGGCCGGGACAGAGCCTACGAGCAGTACTTC
v_call: TRBV30
j_call: TRBJ2-7
clone_size: .
d_call: TRBD1
cdr3_length: 12

cdr3_aa: CASSTKLAGGNEQFF
cdr3_nt: TGCGCCAGCAGCACCAAACTAGCGGGGGGAAATGAGCAGTTCTTC
v_call: TRBV5-1
j_call: TRBJ2-1
clone_size: .
d_call: TRBD2
cdr3_length: 15

cdr3_aa: CASSFGITAYNEQFF
cdr3_nt: TGTGCCAGCAGCTTCGGCATTACGGCCTACAATGAGCAGTTCTTC
v_call: TRBV5-6
j_call: TRBJ2-1
clone_size: .
d_call: .
cdr3_length: 15

cdr3_aa: CAWSAEETQYF
cdr3_nt: TGTGCCTGGAGTGCAGAAGAGACCCAGTACTTC
v_call: TRBV30
j_call: TRBJ2-5
clone_size: .
d_call: .
cdr3_length: 11

cdr3_aa: CASSEYYRGPTPLHF
cdr3_nt: TGTGCCAGCAGTGAATATTACCGGGGTCCAACACCCCTCCACTTT
v_call: TRBV25-1
j_call: TRBJ1-6
clone_size: .
d_call: .
cdr3_length: 15

cdr3_aa: CASSFIGGGYNEQFF
cdr3_nt: TGTGCCAGCAGTTTCATAGGGGGCGGATACAATGAGCAGTTCTTC
v_call: TRBV27
j_call: TRBJ2-1
clone_size: .
d_call: TRBD1
cdr3_length: 15

cdr3_aa: CASTASGGRTDTQYF
cdr3_nt: TGTGCCAGCACGGCCAGCGGGGGGCGGACAGATACGCAGTATTTT
v_call: TRBV9
j_call: TRBJ2-3
clone_size: .
d_call: TRBD2
cdr3_length: 15

cdr3_aa: CASSESTGTGGTEAFF
cdr3_nt: TGCGCCAGCAGTGAGTCAACCGGGACAGGGGGCACTGAAGCTTTCTTT
v_call: TRBV10-1
j_call: TRBJ1-1
clone_size: .
d_call: TRBD1
cdr3_length: 16

cdr3_aa: CASSTRGASGANVLTF
cdr3_nt: TGTGCCAGCAGCACCCGGGGGGCCTCTGGGGCCAACGTCCTGACTTTC
v_call: TRBV9
j_call: TRBJ2-6
clone_size: .
d_call: .
cdr3_length: 16

cdr3_aa: CASSHGTGYEQYF
cdr3_nt: TGCGCCAGCAGCCACGGTACAGGCTACGAGCAGTACTTC
v_call: TRBV4-1
j_call: TRBJ2-7
clone_size: .
d_call: .
cdr3_length: 13

cdr3_aa: CASSRTGETEAFF
cdr3_nt: TGTGCCAGCAGCCGGACAGGGGAAACTGAAGCTTTCTTT
v_call: TRBV4-2
j_call: TRBJ1-1
clone_size: .
d_call: TRBD1
cdr3_length: 13

cdr3_aa: CASSQNPGYEQYF
cdr3_nt: TGCGCCAGCAGCCAAAATCCAGGCTACGAGCAGTACTTC
v_call: TRBV4-1
j_call: TRBJ2-7
clone_size: .
d_call: .
cdr3_length: 13

cdr3_aa: CASSPNGNTIYF
cdr3_nt: TGTGCCAGCAGTCCCAACGGAAACACCATATATTTT
v_call: TRBV6-6
j_call: TRBJ1-3
clone_size: .
d_call: .
cdr3_length: 12

cdr3_aa: CASSLTSSSYNEQFF
cdr3_nt: TGTGCCAGCAGTCTCACATCGAGCTCCTACAATGAGCAGTTCTTC
v_call: TRBV27
j_call: TRBJ2-1
clone_size: once
d_call: .
cdr3_length: 15

cdr3_aa: CASSYKADTQYF
cdr3_nt: TGTGCCAGCAGTTACAAGGCAGATACGCAGTATTTT
v_call: TRBV6-6
j_call: TRBJ2-3
clone_size: .
d_call: .
cdr3_length: 12

cdr3_aa: CSVERSGESNYGYTF
cdr3_nt: TGCAGCGTTGAGAGGTCCGGGGAATCTAACTATGGCTACACCTTC
v_call: TRBV29-1
j_call: TRBJ1-2
clone_size: .
d_call: .
cdr3_length: 15

cdr3_aa: CASSGLSTILAKNIQYF
cdr3_nt: TGTGCCAGCAGTGGGTTGTCGACGATACTAGCCAAAAACATTCAGTACTTC
v_call: TRBV2
j_call: TRBJ2-4
clone_size: few
d_call: .
cdr3_length: 17

cdr3_aa: CASSQGNTAYETQYF
cdr3_nt: TGTGCCAGCAGCCAAGGGAATACAGCTTACGAGACCCAGTACTTC
v_call: TRBV4-2
j_call: TRBJ2-5
clone_size: few
d_call: .
cdr3_length: 15

cdr3_aa: CASSEHGGELFF
cdr3_nt: TGTGCCAGCAGTGAACATGGCGGGGAGCTGTTTTTT
v_call: TRBV6-1
j_call: TRBJ2-2
clone_size: .
d_call: .
cdr3_length: 12

cdr3_aa: CASSLSSANTGELFF
cdr3_nt: TGTGCCAGCAGTTTATCATCAGCGAACACCGGGGAGCTGTTTTTT
v_call: TRBV27
j_call: TRBJ2-2
clone_size: .
d_call: .
cdr3_length: 15

cdr3_aa: CASSSTREQFF
cdr3_nt: TGTGCCAGCAGCTCGACCCGCGAGCAGTTCTTC
v_call: TRBV7-9
j_call: TRBJ2-1
clone_size: .
d_call: .
cdr3_length: 11

cdr3_aa: CASSLGTSRYEQYF
cdr3_nt: TGTGCCAGCAGTTTGGGTACCAGCCGCTACGAGCAGTACTTC
v_call: TRBV27
j_call: TRBJ2-7
clone_size: .
d_call: .
cdr3_length: 14

cdr3_aa: CASSLYPGQKSNQPQHF
cdr3_nt: TGTGCCAGCAGCCTCTACCCCGGACAGAAGAGCAATCAGCCCCAGCATTTT
v_call: TRBV7-8
j_call: TRBJ1-5
clone_size: .
d_call: .
cdr3_length: 17

cdr3_aa: CSVDVFQASGFDEQFF
cdr3_nt: TGCAGCGTTGACGTTTTTCAGGCGTCGGGTTTCGATGAGCAGTTCTTC
v_call: TRBV29-1
j_call: TRBJ2-1
clone_size: .
d_call: .
cdr3_length: 16

cdr3_aa: CASSGRGKNTEAFF
cdr3_nt: TGTGCCAGTAGTGGGAGGGGCAAGAACACTGAAGCTTTCTTT
v_call: TRBV19
j_call: TRBJ1-1
clone_size: .
d_call: .
cdr3_length: 14

cdr3_aa: CASSIYVSGEAFF
cdr3_nt: TGTGCCAGTAGTATTTACGTGTCGGGCGAAGCTTTCTTT
v_call: TRBV19
j_call: TRBJ1-1
clone_size: .
d_call: .
cdr3_length: 13

cdr3_aa: CAWSYGGKQPQHF
cdr3_nt: TGTGCCTGGAGCTATGGGGGGAAGCAGCCCCAGCATTTT
v_call: TRBV30
j_call: TRBJ1-5
clone_size: once
d_call: .
cdr3_length: 13